By frequency in the sample, the clone carrying this T cell receptor (beta chain) is medium-sized. The antigen remains unidentified. TRB was amplified from about 250-500 ng of blood genomic DNA. The CDR3 length is 16 residues. Trimming took 4 bases from V and 4 from J; bases not matched to a gene: 10. Germline lookup yields CDR1 MNHEY and CDR2 SMNVEV (reference sequence). TRB rearrangements were amplified by multiplex PCR with BIOMED2 TRB-A/B primers. TCRdb analysed the multiplex PCR reads with MiXCR anew, one entry per CDR3 protein. The sample includes about 7,800 distinct CDR3 sequences, 35% to 50% of them seen just once. This specimen belongs to a study of T and B cells in COVID-19 patients. General study points: Sorted SARS-CoV-2-responsive or tetramer+ T cells and CD4+, regulatory and CD8+ subsets were not yet sequenced.

Sample: blood. This receptor was taken from a human donor who had recovered from COVID-19. This rearrangement joins TRBV27 to TRBJ2-5; 9 nucleotides agree with TRBD1. CDR3 DNA sequence: TGTGCCAGCAGTTCGCATCCGGGACAGGGTGGAGAGACCCAGTACTTC. This encodes CASSSHPGQGGETQYF.